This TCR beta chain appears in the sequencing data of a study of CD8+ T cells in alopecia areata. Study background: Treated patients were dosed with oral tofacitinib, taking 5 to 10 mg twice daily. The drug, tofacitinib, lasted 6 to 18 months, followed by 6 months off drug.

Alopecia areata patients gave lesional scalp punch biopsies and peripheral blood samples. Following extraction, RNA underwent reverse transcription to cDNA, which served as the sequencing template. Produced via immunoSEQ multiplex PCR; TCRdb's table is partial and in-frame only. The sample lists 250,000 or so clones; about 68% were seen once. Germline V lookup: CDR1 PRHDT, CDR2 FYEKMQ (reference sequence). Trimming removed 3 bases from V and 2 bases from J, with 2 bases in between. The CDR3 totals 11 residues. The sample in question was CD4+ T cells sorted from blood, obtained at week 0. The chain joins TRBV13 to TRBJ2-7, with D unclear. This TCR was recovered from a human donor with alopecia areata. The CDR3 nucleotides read TGTGCCAGCAGCTTCGCCTACGAGCAGTACTTC. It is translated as CASSFAYEQYF.